These 17 T cell receptor beta chains originate from one sample sequenced in a study of response to subunit inactivated influenza vaccine. TCRdb reprocessed the RT-PCR reads with MiXCR, giving one entry per CDR3 protein. Of hundreds of thousands of distinct CDR3 sequences listed, approximately 10% are singletons. The same data also contributed to another study, on T cells expressing NK-cell markers. As reported in that work: Researchers built TCR beta cDNA using 5'RACE template switching with UMIs.

Sequencing was performed on PBMCs from blood, taken on the day of vaccination. The source of these receptors is a man aged 50-60 years who received an inactivated influenza vaccine.

The chain recombines TRBV20-1 with TRBJ2-5; tentatively, D is TRBD2 (6 bases). The germline V and J ends were trimmed by 3 bases and 4 bases, with 6 bases remaining between them. This CDR3 spans 11 amino acids. Germline CDR1 and CDR2: DFQATT and SNEGSKA (reference sequence). In nucleotides, the CDR3 is TGCAGTGCTAGGCGGGGAGAGACCCAGTACTTC. Its protein product is CSARRGETQYF.

This clonotype was seen a handful of times. This chain links TRBV10-3 with TRBJ2-5, with D possibly being TRBD1 (5 bases). Germline V CDR1 and CDR2: ENHRY, SYGVKD. This CDR3 contains 12 residues. Trimming pared 7 bases from V and 0 bases from J, leaving 6 bases between. CDR3: CAIKGDQETQYF. The CDR3 DNA reads as TGTGCCATCAAAGGGGACCAAGAGACCCAGTACTTC.

The rearrangement joins TRBV11-2 to TRBJ2-1, with a tentative D call TRBD2 (6 bases). From germline, CDR1 is SGHAT and CDR2 FQNNGV. The CDR3 has 18 residues. V lost 3 bases and J lost 6, with 24 bases in between. CDR3 protein: CASSLDPTRNFFGNEQFF. The CDR3 nucleotides read TGTGCCAGCAGCTTGGACCCGACTAGAAACTTTTTCGGCAATGAGCAGTTCTTC.

This clonotype has more than one count but fewer than ten. CDR3 DNA: TGTGCCAGCAGTTTTCTACTAGCGGGAGCATCCGGGGAGCTGTTTTTT. It specifies CASSFLLAGASGELFF. This chain connects TRBV12-3 or TRBV12-4 to TRBJ2-2, with 11 bases lining up with TRBD2. The CDR3 is made up of 16 amino acids. J gave up 6 bases and V 3 bases, and 6 bases lay outside the gene matches.

CDR3 bases: TGTGCCAGCAGCTTAGACTACAGCTACAATGAGCAGTTCTTC. Amino acids: CASSLDYSYNEQFF. This rearrangement joins TRBV7-9 to TRBJ2-1; no firm D call. Germline V lookup: CDR1 SEHNR, CDR2 FQNEAQ (reference sequence). The CDR3 loop spans 14 amino acids. Between the trimmed V and J ends, which lost 1 base and 3 bases, there was a span of 7 bases.

This clonotype was counted ten times or more. The rearrangement uses TRBV7-2 and TRBJ2-1, with D maybe TRBD2 (5 bases). This CDR3 region has 15 residues. CDR1 SGHTA and CDR2 FQGNSA come from the germline V gene. V shed 5 bases and J shed 3 bases, with 14 bases lying between them. CDR3: CASSPSSGNYNEQFF. DNA for the CDR3: TGTGCCAGCAGCCCATCTTCCGGGAACTACAATGAGCAGTTCTTC. The variable domain in full, completed from reference TRBV7-2 and TRBJ2-1, reads GAGVSQSPSNKVTEKGKDVELRCDPISGHTALYWYRQSLGQGLEFLIYFQGNSAPDKSGLPSDRFSAERTGGSVSTLTIQRTQQEDSAVYLCASSPSSGNYNEQFFGPGTRLTVL.

The chain employs TRBV15 and TRBJ2-7; D gene ambiguous. Germline CDR1 LNHNV, CDR2 YYDKDF (reference sequence). The V end lost 0 bases, the J end lost 9 bases, and 21 bases lay between the germline ends. The CDR3 length is 16 residues. CDR3 coding DNA: TGTGCCACCAGCAGAGAAGGAGCTTCCCACAATCTTGGGCAGTACTTC. This sequence encodes CATSREGASHNLGQYF.

The chain recombines TRBV10-3 with TRBJ2-1; TRBD1 is a possible D gene (6 bases). V shed 6 bases and J shed 4 bases, with 10 bases lying between them. The CDR3 has 13 residues. Germline-derived CDR1 and CDR2 are ENHRY and SYGVKD. The CDR3 DNA reads as TGTGCCATCAGCTCACAGGGATACAATGAGCAGTTCTTC. Translated, it gives CAISSQGYNEQFF.

The sample holds a few counts of this clonotype. The V and J genes are TRBV12-3 or TRBV12-4 and TRBJ2-2; D perhaps matches TRBD2 (6 bases). V was cut by 6 bases and J by 2 bases, with 16 bases left in between. The CDR3 runs to 16 residues. This CDR3 reads CASSTTGTLNTGELFF. The CDR3 DNA is TGTGCCAGCAGCACGACCGGGACTTTAAACACCGGGGAGCTGTTTTTT.

The chain recombines TRBV20-1 with TRBJ2-7, with 7 bases aligning to TRBD1. Losses at the gene ends were 0 bases for V and 0 bases for J; bases not matched to a gene: 11. This CDR3 comprises 17 residues. The germline V gene encodes CDR1 DFQATT and CDR2 SNEGSKA (reference sequence). In DNA form, the CDR3 reads TGCAGTGCTAGAGATGTACCGGGACAGATGACCTCCTACGAGCAGTACTTC. Amino acids: CSARDVPGQMTSYEQYF.

V gene TRBV2 combines with J gene TRBJ2-3; TRBD2 aligns across 9 bases. With V trimmed by 4 bases and J by 5 bases, 10 bases remained unmatched. This CDR3 comprises 16 residues. Germline V gene data show CDR1 as SNHLY and CDR2 as FYNNEI. CDR3 in amino acids: CASSGGIAGARDTQYF. The CDR3, as DNA: TGTGCCAGCAGTGGAGGTATAGCGGGAGCGAGAGATACGCAGTATTTT.

The V gene is TRBV7-2, the J gene TRBJ2-2, with TRBD2 identical over 7 bases. Germline V gives CDR1 SGHTA, CDR2 FQGNSA. J lost 4 bases, V lost 0 bases, and 5 bases had no gene match. The CDR3 totals 16 residues. The CDR3 region has the DNA TGTGCCAGCAGCTTAGCGCTAGCGGCCTCCACCGGGGAGCTGTTTTTT. Residues: CASSLALAASTGELFF.

This clonotype was counted many times. V gene TRBV4-3 combines with J gene TRBJ2-1; D gene uncertain. Trimming removed 0 bases at V and 7 bases at J, with 13 bases between. This CDR3 region has 15 residues. CDR1 is LGHNA, CDR2 YSLEER, per germline. CDR3 in amino acids: CASSQDYTPRNEQFF. CDR3 DNA sequence: TGCGCCAGCAGCCAAGACTATACCCCCCGGAATGAGCAGTTCTTC.

This clonotype was recorded a few times. This chain connects TRBV5-1 to TRBJ1-1; D possibly corresponds to TRBD1 (5 bases). In germline, CDR1 is SGHRS, CDR2 YFSETQ. V was shortened by 1 base and J by 0 bases, with 10 bases between the two germline ends. The CDR3 length is 15 residues. The CDR3 loop reads CASSLSGLMNTEAFF. DNA for the CDR3: TGCGCCAGCAGCTTGTCGGGACTCATGAACACTGAAGCTTTCTTT.

The V call is TRBV14, the J call TRBJ2-1, with 8 positions matching TRBD2. The length of the CDR3 is 16 residues. In germline, CDR1 is SGHDN, CDR2 FVKESK. Trimming cost V 4 bases and J 1 base; bases outside gene matches: 6. CDR3 in amino acids: CASSRFREGSYNEQFF. The CDR3 nucleotides read TGTGCCAGCAGCCGCTTCCGGGAGGGGTCCTACAATGAGCAGTTCTTC.

The chain links TRBV4-3 to TRBJ1-4; D not certain. Trimming took off 6 bases at V and 7 bases at J, with 15 bases between the two ends. The CDR3 is 14 residues long. CDR1 LGHNA and CDR2 YSLEER come from the germline V gene. The CDR3 nucleotides are TGCGCCAGCAGAAAAAGTAGGATCGGTGAAAAACTGTTTTTT. Translated: CASRKSRIGEKLFF.

This clonotype has more than one count but fewer than ten. The J gene is TRBJ2-5, the V gene TRBV7-9; 8 bases fit TRBD1. CDR3 size: 17 residues. V trimming: 0 bases; J trimming: 2 bases; junction bases outside the gene matches: 8. Germline loops: CDR1 SEHNR, CDR2 FQNEAQ (reference sequence). The CDR3 coding sequence is TGTGCCAGCAGCTTAGCTCCTAGCCGGGACAGGCAAGAGACCCAGTACTTC. Amino acids: CASSLAPSRDRQETQYF. The full variable domain, its missing parts supplied by reference TRBV7-9 and TRBJ2-5, is DTGVSQNPRHKITKRGQNVTFRCDPISEHNRLYWYRQTLGQGPEFLTYFQNEAQLEKSRLLSDRFSAERPKGSFSTLEIQRTEQGDSAMYLCASSLAPSRDRQETQYFGPGTRLLVL.